The clone carrying this T cell receptor beta chain was seen once. Antigen: not known. This entry is derived from a study of OX40 agonist ivuxolimab in advanced cancers. Looking at the study overall: In three patients, partial responses were observed, one with hepatocellular carcinoma and two with cutaneous melanoma. Study-level points and caveats: At doses 0.1 to 3.0 mg/kg, CD4+ and CD8+ clones expanded.

The assay was immunoSEQ multiplex PCR, and TCRdb's table has in-frame clones only and misses some. This table holds roughly 70,000 clones, 75% to 90% found once. Trimming pared 5 bases from V and 5 bases from J, leaving 15 bases between. The CDR3 is 14 residues long. Germline V gene data show CDR1 as SGHAT and CDR2 as FQNNGV. The timepoints at which blood was sampled were baseline, cycle 4 day 1, and cycle 7 day 1. Here the sequenced sample was CD4+ or CD8+ T cells sorted from blood, taken in a trial of the OX40 agonist ivuxolimab. This chain uses TRBV11-2 with TRBJ1-1, with D perhaps TRBD1 (6 bases). The sequence was collected from an adult with an advanced solid tumor such as melanoma, head and neck, liver or kidney cancer. This CDR3 reads CASSPTGAATEAFF. In DNA form, the CDR3 reads TGTGCCAGCAGCCCTACGGGGGCAGCGACTGAAGCTTTCTTT.